This T cell receptor (beta chain) is drawn from a study of cytomegalovirus exposure and HLA in healthy donors. Germline values: CDR1 MRHNA, CDR2 SNTAGT. Trimming took 0 bases from V and 7 from J; bases not matched to a gene: 12. The CDR3 contains 16 residues. The PCR employed 60 Vbeta primers together with 13 Jbeta primers. The method was immunoSEQ multiplex PCR; TCRdb's version includes in-frame clones alone and lacks a portion of them. The sample holds roughly 130,000 clones, roughly three fifths seen once. This clone appeared a few times. This TCR came from a woman in her thirties or forties in good health and CMV-seropositive. Sequencing input: PBMCs. This chain links TRBV6-4 with TRBJ2-7; the match to TRBD1 covers 7 bases. The chain's CDR3 is CASSDSGRGQRREQYF. The CDR3 DNA is TGTGCCAGCAGTGACTCTGGAAGGGGGCAAAGGAGGGAGCAGTACTTC.